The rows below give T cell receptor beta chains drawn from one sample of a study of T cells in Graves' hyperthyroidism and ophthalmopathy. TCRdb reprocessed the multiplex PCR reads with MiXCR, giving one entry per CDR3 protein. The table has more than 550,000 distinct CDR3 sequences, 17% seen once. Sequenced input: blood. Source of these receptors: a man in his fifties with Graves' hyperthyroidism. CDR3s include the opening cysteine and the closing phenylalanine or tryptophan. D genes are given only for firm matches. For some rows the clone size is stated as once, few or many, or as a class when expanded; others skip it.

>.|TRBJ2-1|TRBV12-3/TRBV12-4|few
CATATEIYNEQFF
TGTGCCACAGCAACGGAGATTTACAATGAGCAGTTCTTC
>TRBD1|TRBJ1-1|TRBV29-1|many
CSVDPGQGTEAFF
TGCAGCGTCGATCCGGGACAGGGCACTGAAGCTTTCTTT
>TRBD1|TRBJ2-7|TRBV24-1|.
CATSDLGQGNEEQYF
TGTGCCACCAGTGACCTCGGACAGGGGAATGAGGAGCAGTACTTC
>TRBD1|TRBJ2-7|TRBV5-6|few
CASSLFRDRIYEQYF
TGTGCCAGCAGCTTATTCCGGGACAGGATCTACGAGCAGTACTTC
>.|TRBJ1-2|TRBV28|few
CVSIGGDRLYGYTF
TGTGTCAGCATCGGAGGAGACAGACTCTATGGCTACACCTTC
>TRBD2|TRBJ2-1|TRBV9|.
CASSSSGRLGEQFF
TGTGCCAGCAGCTCTAGCGGGAGATTGGGTGAGCAGTTCTTC
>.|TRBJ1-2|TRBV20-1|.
CSARAGANYGCTF
TGCAGTGCTAGGGCAGGGGCGAACTATGGCTGCACCTTC
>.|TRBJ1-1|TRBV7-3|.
CASSTDPNTGGSEAFF
TGTGCCAGCAGCACCGACCCGAATACGGGCGGTTCTGAAGCTTTCTTT
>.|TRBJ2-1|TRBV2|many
CASSELGLKFF
TGTGCCAGCAGTGAACTGGGATTGAAGTTCTTC
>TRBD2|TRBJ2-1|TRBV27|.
CASTPGASGNNEQFF
TGTGCCAGCACCCCCGGGGCTAGCGGGAACAATGAGCAGTTCTTC